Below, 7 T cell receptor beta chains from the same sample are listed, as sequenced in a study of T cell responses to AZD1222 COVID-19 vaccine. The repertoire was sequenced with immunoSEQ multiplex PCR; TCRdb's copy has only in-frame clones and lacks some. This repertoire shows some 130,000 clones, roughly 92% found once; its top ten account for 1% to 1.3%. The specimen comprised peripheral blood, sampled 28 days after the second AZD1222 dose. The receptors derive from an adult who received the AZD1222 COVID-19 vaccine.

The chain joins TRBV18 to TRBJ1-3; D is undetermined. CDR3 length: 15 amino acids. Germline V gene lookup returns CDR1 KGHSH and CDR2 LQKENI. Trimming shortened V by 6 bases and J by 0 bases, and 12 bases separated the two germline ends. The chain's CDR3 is CASSPGSLSGNTIYF. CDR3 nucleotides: TGTGCCAGCTCTCCGGGGTCTCTCTCTGGAAACACCATATATTTT.

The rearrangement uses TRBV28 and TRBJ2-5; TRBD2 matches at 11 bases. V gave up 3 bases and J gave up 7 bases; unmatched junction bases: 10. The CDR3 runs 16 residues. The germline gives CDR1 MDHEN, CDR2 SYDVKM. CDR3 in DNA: TGTGCCAGCAGTTTGGGAGGCCTAGCGGGAGGTGGGACCCAGTACTTC. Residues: CASSLGGLAGGGTQYF.

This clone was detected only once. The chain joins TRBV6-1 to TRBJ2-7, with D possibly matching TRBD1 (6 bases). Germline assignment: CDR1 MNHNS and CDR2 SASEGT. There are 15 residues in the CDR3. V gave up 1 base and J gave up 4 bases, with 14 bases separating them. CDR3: CASSEEVQGRYEQYF. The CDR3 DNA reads TGTGCCAGCAGTGAAGAGGTCCAGGGGCGATACGAGCAGTACTTC.

The CDR3 DNA sequence: TGTGCCAGCAGCTTCAAAAGGGGAAGAACCGGGGAGCTGTTTTTT. Translation gives CASSFKRGRTGELFF. The rearrangement links TRBV7-3 to TRBJ2-2; possibly TRBD1 for D (5 bases). V was shortened by 3 bases and J by 5 bases, with 13 bases between the two germline ends. CDR3 length: 15 amino acids. From germline, CDR1 is SGHTA and CDR2 FQGTGA.

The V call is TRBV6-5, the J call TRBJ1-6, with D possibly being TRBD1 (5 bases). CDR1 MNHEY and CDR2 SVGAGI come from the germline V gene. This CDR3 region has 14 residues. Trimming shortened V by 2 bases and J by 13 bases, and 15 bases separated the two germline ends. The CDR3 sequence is CASSYEPMGVPLHF. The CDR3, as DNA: TGTGCCAGCAGTTACGAACCTATGGGGGTCCCCCTCCACTTT.

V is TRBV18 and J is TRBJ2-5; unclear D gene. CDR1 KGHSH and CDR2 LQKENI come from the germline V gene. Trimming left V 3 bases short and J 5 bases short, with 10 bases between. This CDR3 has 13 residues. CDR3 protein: CASSPAARETQYF. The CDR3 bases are TGTGCCAGCTCACCGGCTGCCCGGGAGACCCAGTACTTC.

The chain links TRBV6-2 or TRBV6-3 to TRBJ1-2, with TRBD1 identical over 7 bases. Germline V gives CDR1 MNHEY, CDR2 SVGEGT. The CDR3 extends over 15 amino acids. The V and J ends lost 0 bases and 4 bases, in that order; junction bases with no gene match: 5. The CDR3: CASSYSGQRLYGYTF. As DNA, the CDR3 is TGTGCCAGCAGTTACTCGGGACAGAGACTCTATGGCTACACCTTC.